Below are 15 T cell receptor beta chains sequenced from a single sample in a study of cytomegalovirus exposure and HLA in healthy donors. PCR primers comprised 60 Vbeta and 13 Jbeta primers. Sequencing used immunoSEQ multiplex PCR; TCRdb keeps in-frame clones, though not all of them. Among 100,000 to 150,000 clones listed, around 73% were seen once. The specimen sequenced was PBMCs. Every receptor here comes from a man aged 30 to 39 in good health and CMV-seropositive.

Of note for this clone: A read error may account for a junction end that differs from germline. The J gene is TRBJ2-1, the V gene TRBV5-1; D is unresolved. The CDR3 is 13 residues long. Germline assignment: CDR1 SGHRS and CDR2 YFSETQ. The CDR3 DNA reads TGCGCCAGCAGCATCCTCTCCGACAATGAGCAGTTCTTC. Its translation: CASSILSDNEQFF.

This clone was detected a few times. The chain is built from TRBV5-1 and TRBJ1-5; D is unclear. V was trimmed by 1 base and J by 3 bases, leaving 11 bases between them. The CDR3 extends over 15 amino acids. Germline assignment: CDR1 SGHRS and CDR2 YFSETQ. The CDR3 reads CASSLWPQPNQPQHF. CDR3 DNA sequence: TGCGCCAGCAGCTTGTGGCCACAACCCAATCAGCCCCAGCATTTT.

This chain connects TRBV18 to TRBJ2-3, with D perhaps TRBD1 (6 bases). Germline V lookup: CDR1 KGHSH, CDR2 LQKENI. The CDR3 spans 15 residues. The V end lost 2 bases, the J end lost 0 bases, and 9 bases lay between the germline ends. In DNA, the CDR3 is TGTGCCAGCTCACCAAGGACAGCTAGCACAGATACGCAGTATTTT. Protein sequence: CASSPRTASTDTQYF.

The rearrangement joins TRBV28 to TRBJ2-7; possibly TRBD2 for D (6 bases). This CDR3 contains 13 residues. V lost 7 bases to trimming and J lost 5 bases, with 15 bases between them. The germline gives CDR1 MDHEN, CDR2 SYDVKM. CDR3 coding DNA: TGTGCCAGCACCAGACTAGGGTTGAACGAGCAGTACTTC. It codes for CASTRLGLNEQYF.

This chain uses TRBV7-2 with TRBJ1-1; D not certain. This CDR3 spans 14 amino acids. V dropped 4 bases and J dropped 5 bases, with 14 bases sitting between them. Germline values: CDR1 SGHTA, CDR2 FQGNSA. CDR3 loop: CASSSLAYSTEAFF. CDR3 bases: TGTGCCAGCAGCTCCCTAGCTTACAGTACTGAAGCTTTCTTT.

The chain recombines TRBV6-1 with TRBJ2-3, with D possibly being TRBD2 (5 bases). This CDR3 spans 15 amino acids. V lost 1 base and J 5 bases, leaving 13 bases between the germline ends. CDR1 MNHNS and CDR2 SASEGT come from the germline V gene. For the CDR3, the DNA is TGTGCCAGCAGTGAAGGGGTGGTGGCGGGAGATACGCAGTATTTT. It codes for CASSEGVVAGDTQYF.

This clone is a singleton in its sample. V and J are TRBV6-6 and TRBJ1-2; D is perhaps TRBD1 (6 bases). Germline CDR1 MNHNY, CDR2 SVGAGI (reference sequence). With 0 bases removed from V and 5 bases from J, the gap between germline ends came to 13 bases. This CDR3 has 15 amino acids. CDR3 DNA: TGTGCCAGCAGTTACTCATGGACAGACCGGTATGGCTACACCTTC. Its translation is CASSYSWTDRYGYTF.

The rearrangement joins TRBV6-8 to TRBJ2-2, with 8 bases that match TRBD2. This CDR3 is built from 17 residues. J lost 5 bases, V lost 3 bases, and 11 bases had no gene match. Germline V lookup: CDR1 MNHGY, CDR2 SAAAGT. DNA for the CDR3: TGTGCCAGCAGTTATCCCCTAAGCGGGAGTTGGACCGGGGAGCTGTTTTTT. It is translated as CASSYPLSGSWTGELFF.

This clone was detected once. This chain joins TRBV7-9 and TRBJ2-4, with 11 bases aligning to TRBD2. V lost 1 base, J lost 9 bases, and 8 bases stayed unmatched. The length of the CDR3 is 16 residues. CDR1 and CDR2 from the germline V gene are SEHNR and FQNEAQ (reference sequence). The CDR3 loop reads CASSLVSRLAGGIQYF. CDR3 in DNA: TGTGCCAGCAGCTTAGTTTCGCGGCTAGCGGGAGGCATTCAGTACTTC.

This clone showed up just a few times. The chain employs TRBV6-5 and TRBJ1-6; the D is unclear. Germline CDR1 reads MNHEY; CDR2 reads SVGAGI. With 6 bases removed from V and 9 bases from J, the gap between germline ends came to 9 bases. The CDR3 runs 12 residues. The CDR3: CASRRGFSPLHF. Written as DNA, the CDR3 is TGTGCCAGCAGAAGAGGGTTTTCACCCCTCCACTTT.

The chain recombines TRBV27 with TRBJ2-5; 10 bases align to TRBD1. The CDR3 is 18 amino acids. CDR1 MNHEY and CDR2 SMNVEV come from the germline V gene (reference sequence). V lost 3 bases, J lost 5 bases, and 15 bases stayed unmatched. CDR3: CASSFGTRGQGSLETQYF. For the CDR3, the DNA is TGTGCCAGCAGTTTTGGGACCAGGGGACAGGGGAGTTTGGAGACCCAGTACTTC.

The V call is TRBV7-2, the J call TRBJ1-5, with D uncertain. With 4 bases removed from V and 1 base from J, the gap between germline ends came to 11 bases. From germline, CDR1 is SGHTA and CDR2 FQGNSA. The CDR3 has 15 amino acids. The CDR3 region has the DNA TGTGCCAGCAGCTGGGAGGGCTTAAGCAATCAGCCCCAGCATTTT. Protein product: CASSWEGLSNQPQHF.

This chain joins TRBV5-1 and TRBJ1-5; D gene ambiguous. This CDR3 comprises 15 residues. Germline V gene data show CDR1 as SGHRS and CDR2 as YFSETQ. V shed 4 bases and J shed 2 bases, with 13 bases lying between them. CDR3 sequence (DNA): TGCGCCAGCAGCCTCATCGGGGATGGCAATCAGCCCCAGCATTTT. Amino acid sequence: CASSLIGDGNQPQHF.

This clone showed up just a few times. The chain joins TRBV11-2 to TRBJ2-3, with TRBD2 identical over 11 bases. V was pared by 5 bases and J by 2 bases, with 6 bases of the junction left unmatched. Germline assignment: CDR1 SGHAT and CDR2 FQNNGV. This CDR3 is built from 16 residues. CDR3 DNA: TGTGCCAGCAGCCGCGGTAGCGGGAGGGCCACAGATACGCAGTATTTT. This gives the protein CASSRGSGRATDTQYF.

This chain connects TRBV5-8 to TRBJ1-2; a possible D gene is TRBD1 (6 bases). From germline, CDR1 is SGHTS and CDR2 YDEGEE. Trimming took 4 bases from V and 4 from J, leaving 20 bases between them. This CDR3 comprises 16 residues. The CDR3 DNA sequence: TGTGCCAGCAGCCCCTACGGGGGGCAGCTGGGCTATGGCTACACCTTC. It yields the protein CASSPYGGQLGYGYTF.